The 11 T cell receptor beta chains below come from one sample, sequenced in a study of T cell responses to AZD1222 COVID-19 vaccine. Repertoires were generated with immunoSEQ multiplex PCR, while TCRdb's copy carries only in-frame clones and drops some. The sample consists of about 83,000 clones, more than 75% of them appearing once. The sample here was peripheral blood, taken on day 0 of AZD1222 vaccination. These receptors all stem from an adult in good health.

This CDR3 reads CAWSNANSPLHF. CDR3 nucleotides: TGTGCCTGGAGTAATGCGAATTCACCCCTCCACTTT. This sequence joins TRBV30 and TRBJ1-6; the D is unclear. Trimming cost V 2 bases and J 7 bases, with 6 bases left between them. Looked up from germline, CDR1 is GTSNPN and CDR2 is SVGIG (reference sequence). The CDR3 consists of 12 residues.

The chain employs TRBV7-2 and TRBJ1-1; 10 bases fit TRBD1. The CDR3 contains 14 residues. The V segment lost 0 bases and the J segment 8 bases; nucleotides outside the gene matches: 3. The germline V gene encodes CDR1 SGHTA and CDR2 FQGNSA. The CDR3 nucleotides are TGTGCCAGCAGCTTAGCGGACAGGGGGGGAGAAGCTTTCTTT. Amino acid sequence: CASSLADRGGEAFF.

The V gene is TRBV5-1, the J gene TRBJ2-7, with D maybe TRBD1 (5 bases). Germline values: CDR1 SGHRS, CDR2 YFSETQ. The CDR3 is 15 residues long. The V end lost 5 bases, the J end lost 0 bases, and 15 bases lay between the germline ends. The DNA of the CDR3 is TGCGCCAGCAGAAAGGACACAACCCCCTCCTACGAGCAGTACTTC. Translated, it gives CASRKDTTPSYEQYF.

V usage is TRBV7-6 and J usage is TRBJ2-7, with TRBD2 matching 8 bases. The junction had 17 bases not matched to a gene; V was cut back by 0 bases and J by 4 bases. CDR1 SGHVS and CDR2 FNYEAQ come from the germline V gene. CDR3 length: 19 residues. The CDR3 DNA follows: TGTGCCAGCAGCTTAGCTTCTCTAGCTGGCGGGAGGTTGCATTACGAGCAGTACTTC. The encoded protein is CASSLASLAGGRLHYEQYF.

This chain uses TRBV2 with TRBJ2-1, with D possibly matching TRBD2 (6 bases). With 6 bases removed from V and 2 bases from J, the gap between germline ends came to 8 bases. CDR3 length equals 13 residues. CDR1 and CDR2 from the germline V gene are SNHLY and FYNNEI. The CDR3 loop is CASRSSAYNEQFF. The CDR3 DNA is TGTGCCAGCAGATCTAGCGCCTACAATGAGCAGTTCTTC.

The rearrangement uses TRBV6-2 or TRBV6-3 and TRBJ2-1, with a possible D match to TRBD1 (5 bases). V dropped 6 bases and J dropped 4 bases, with 16 bases sitting between them. Germline values: CDR1 MNHEY, CDR2 SVGEGT. CDR3 length: 15 amino acids. CDR3 DNA sequence: TGTGCCAGCAGCCTCCCCCCCAGGGTATACAATGAGCAGTTCTTC. It translates to CASSLPPRVYNEQFF.

The V and J genes are TRBV6-1 and TRBJ2-7, with D unresolved. CDR3 length: 14 amino acids. Between the trimmed V and J ends, which lost 0 bases and 2 bases, there was a span of 8 bases. Per germline, CDR1 MNHNS and CDR2 SASEGT. CDR3 region: CASSEASLTYEQYF. The CDR3 DNA follows: TGTGCCAGCAGTGAAGCTAGCCTAACCTACGAGCAGTACTTC.

CDR3 bases: TGCGCCAGCGGCCCCCTTGGGGGGACCTACGAGCAGTACTTC. This encodes CASGPLGGTYEQYF. The chain combines TRBV10-2 with TRBJ2-7; D perhaps matches TRBD2 (6 bases). V lost 8 bases to trimming and J lost 2 bases, with 16 bases between them. Germline assignment: CDR1 WSHSY and CDR2 SAAADI. The CDR3 is 14 amino acids.

The V call is TRBV30, the J call TRBJ1-2; a possible D gene is TRBD1 (5 bases). Germline loops: CDR1 GTSNPN, CDR2 SVGIG (reference sequence). This CDR3 comprises 12 residues. Trimming cost V 5 bases and J 4 bases, with 11 bases left between them. CDR3 nucleotides: TGTGCCTGGGACCCCGGGGGCTATGGCTACACCTTC. It yields the protein CAWDPGGYGYTF.

The chain uses TRBV24-1 and TRBJ1-2; a possible D gene is TRBD1 (6 bases). The CDR3 is 13 amino acids. Trimming removed 7 bases from V and 7 bases from J, with 15 bases in between. Germline CDR1 and CDR2: KGHDR and SFDVKD. CDR3 DNA: TGTGCCACCAGCCGCCCAGGGGTGGGTGGCTACACCTTC. Its translation: CATSRPGVGGYTF.

V gene TRBV28 combines with J gene TRBJ2-2; D unresolved. V lost 6 bases and J lost 4, with 12 bases in between. The CDR3 is made up of 14 amino acids. Germline-derived CDR1 and CDR2 are MDHEN and SYDVKM. CDR3 sequence: CASSPGLGTGELFF. CDR3 sequence (DNA): TGTGCCAGCAGCCCTGGGTTGGGCACCGGGGAGCTGTTTTTT. The whole variable domain, remainder taken from reference TRBV28 and TRBJ2-2, is DVKVTQSSRYLVKRTGEKVFLECVQDMDHENMFWYRQDPGLGLRLIYFSYDVKMKEKGDIPEGYSVSREKKERFSLILESASTNQTSMYLCASSPGLGTGELFFGEGSRLTVL.